A selection of T cell receptor beta chains follows, all from one sample in a study of early stage breast cancer tumors. Repertoires were generated with immunoSEQ multiplex PCR, while TCRdb's copy carries only in-frame clones and drops some. This repertoire shows fewer than 9,000 clones, more than 50% found once; its top ten account for 5.5% to 8%. The sequenced material came from breast tumor tissue. The receptors come from a person aged 70 to 85 with breast cancer. The CDR3 runs from the conserved cysteine through the conserved F or W. D genes are given only for firm matches. For some rows the clone size is stated as once, few or many, or as a class when expanded; others skip it.

clone_size	v_call	j_call	d_call	cdr3_aa	cdr3_nt
NA	TRBV5-1	TRBJ2-5	NA	CASSLVSTQETQYF	TGCGCCAGCAGCTTGGTGTCCACTCAAGAGACCCAGTACTTC
few	TRBV28	TRBJ2-1	NA	CASRSPVWEQFF	TGTGCCAGCAGGTCTCCGGTTTGGGAGCAGTTCTTC
few	TRBV25-1	TRBJ2-3	TRBD2	CASSAFLAGGDTQYF	TGTGCCAGCAGTGCCTTTCTAGCGGGGGGAGATACGCAGTATTTT
NA	TRBV18	TRBJ1-2	TRBD1	CASSPLGQGSGYTF	TGTGCCAGCTCACCTCTCGGACAGGGGAGTGGCTACACCTTC
NA	TRBV27	TRBJ1-2	NA	CASSLSTGIEGYTF	TGTGCCAGCAGTTTAAGCACAGGGATCGAAGGCTACACCTTC
NA	TRBV5-1	TRBJ2-1	TRBD1	CASSLAGQGNRDEQFF	TGCGCCAGCAGCTTGGCAGGACAGGGGAATAGGGATGAGCAGTTCTTC
NA	TRBV5-1	TRBJ2-7	TRBD2	CASSRGTSGAIYEQYF	TGCGCCAGCAGCAGGGGGACTAGCGGAGCTATTTACGAGCAGTACTTC
few	TRBV2	TRBJ1-5	NA	CASSDWATQPQHF	TGTGCCAGCAGTGACTGGGCAACTCAGCCCCAGCATTTT
NA	TRBV19	TRBJ2-5	TRBD1	CASSRQGPEETQYF	TGTGCCAGTAGTCGACAGGGGCCCGAGGAGACCCAGTACTTC
NA	TRBV28	TRBJ1-6	NA	CASSLGMGPYYSPLHF	TGTGCCAGCAGTTTAGGTATGGGCCCGTATTATTCACCCCTCCACTTT
NA	TRBV10-3	TRBJ2-3	TRBD2	CAIRESGGKNTDTQYF	TGTGCCATCAGAGAAAGCGGGGGGAAAAACACAGATACGCAGTATTTT
NA	TRBV19	TRBJ1-1	NA	CASERGANTEAFF	TGTGCCAGTGAGCGGGGGGCGAACACTGAAGCTTTCTTT
NA	TRBV14	TRBJ2-2	NA	CASSQWQGPRGELFF	TGTGCCAGCAGCCAATGGCAGGGGCCTAGGGGGGAGCTGTTTTTT
NA	TRBV5-1	TRBJ1-2	TRBD1	CASSPRGQGFYGYTF	TGCGCCAGCAGCCCTCGGGGACAGGGGTTCTACGGCTACACCTTC
NA	TRBV2	TRBJ2-7	TRBD1	CASSSQGADYEQYF	TGTGCCAGCAGTTCACAGGGGGCGGACTACGAGCAGTACTTC
NA	TRBV7-2	TRBJ2-7	NA	CASSPRDSSYEQYF	TGTGCCAGCAGCCCGCGGGACAGCTCCTACGAGCAGTACTTC
NA	TRBV9	TRBJ1-6	NA	CASSVSWGERPLHF	TGTGCCAGCAGCGTTTCTTGGGGGGAAAGACCCCTCCACTTT
few	TRBV5-1	TRBJ2-7	NA	CASSLQGYEQYF	TGCGCCAGCAGCCTACAGGGTTACGAGCAGTACTTC
NA	TRBV29-1	TRBJ1-1	TRBD1	CSAPGQGPMNTEAFF	TGCAGCGCTCCGGGACAGGGCCCCATGAACACTGAAGCTTTCTTT
NA	TRBV5-6	TRBJ1-2	NA	CASSRDRNYGYTF	TGTGCCAGCAGCCGCGACAGAAACTATGGCTACACCTTC
NA	TRBV4-3	TRBJ1-6	TRBD1	CASSQLPQGNSPLHF	TGCGCCAGCAGCCAACTCCCACAGGGGAACTCACCCCTCCACTTT
NA	TRBV6-5	TRBJ1-1	TRBD1	CASSPTGQGNTEAFF	TGTGCCAGCAGTCCAACGGGACAGGGGAACACTGAAGCTTTCTTT
few	TRBV6-1	TRBJ1-1	NA	CASSEAVGLNTEAFF	TGTGCCAGCAGTGAAGCGGTGGGCTTGAACACTGAAGCTTTCTTT
once	TRBV7-2	TRBJ1-1	TRBD1	CASSSEGTVMNTEAFF	TGTGCCAGCAGTTCCGAGGGGACAGTGATGAACACTGAAGCTTTCTTT
NA	TRBV6-4	TRBJ2-3	TRBD2	CASSPTRGGAKRGTQYF	TGTGCCAGCAGTCCCACCCGGGGGGGGGCCAAACGGGGTACGCAGTATTTT
NA	TRBV5-1	TRBJ2-5	NA	CASRSGEETQYF	TGCGCCAGCAGGTCCGGGGAGGAGACCCAGTACTTC
few	TRBV12-5	TRBJ1-1	TRBD1	CASGKLAGTGEGTEAFF	TGTGCTAGTGGCAAATTGGCCGGGACAGGGGAGGGCACTGAAGCTTTCTTT
NA	TRBV6-1	TRBJ2-7	TRBD1	CASSPRDRDRYEQYF	TGTGCCAGCAGCCCCCGGGACAGAGATCGCTACGAGCAGTACTTC
NA	TRBV6-6	TRBJ2-5	TRBD1	CASSSGTGVETQYF	TGTGCCAGCAGCTCCGGGACAGGGGTTGAGACCCAGTACTTC